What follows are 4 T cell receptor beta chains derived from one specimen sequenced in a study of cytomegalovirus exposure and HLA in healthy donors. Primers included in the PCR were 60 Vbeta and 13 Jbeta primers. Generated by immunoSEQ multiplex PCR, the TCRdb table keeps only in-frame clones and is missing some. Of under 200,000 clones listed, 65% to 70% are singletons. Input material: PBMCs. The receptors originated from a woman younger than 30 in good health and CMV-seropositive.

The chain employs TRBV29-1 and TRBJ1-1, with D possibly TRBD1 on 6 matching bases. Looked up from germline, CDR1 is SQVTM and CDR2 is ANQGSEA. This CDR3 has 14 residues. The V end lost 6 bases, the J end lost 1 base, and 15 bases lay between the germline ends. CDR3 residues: CSVNNRAPNTEAFF. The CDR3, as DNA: TGCAGCGTCAACAACAGGGCCCCGAACACTGAAGCTTTCTTT.

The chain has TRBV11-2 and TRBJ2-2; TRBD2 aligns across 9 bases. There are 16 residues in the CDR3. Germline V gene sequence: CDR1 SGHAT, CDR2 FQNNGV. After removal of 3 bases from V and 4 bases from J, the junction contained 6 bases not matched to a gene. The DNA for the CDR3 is TGTGCCAGCAGCTTGGAACTAGCGGGCCCCACCGGGGAGCTGTTTTTT. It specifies CASSLELAGPTGELFF.

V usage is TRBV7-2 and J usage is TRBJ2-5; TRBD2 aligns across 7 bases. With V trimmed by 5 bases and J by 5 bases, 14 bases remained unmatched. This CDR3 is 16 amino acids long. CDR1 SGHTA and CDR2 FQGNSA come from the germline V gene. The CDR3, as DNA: TGTGCCAGCAGCCCCACCACGGGAATGGGGGGGGAGACCCAGTACTTC. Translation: CASSPTTGMGGETQYF.

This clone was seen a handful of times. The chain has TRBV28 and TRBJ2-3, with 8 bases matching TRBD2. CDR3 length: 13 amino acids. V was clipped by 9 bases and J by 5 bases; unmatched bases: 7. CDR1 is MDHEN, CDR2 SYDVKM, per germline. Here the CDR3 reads CASKTSGVDTQYF. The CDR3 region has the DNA TGTGCCAGTAAAACTAGCGGAGTAGATACGCAGTATTTT.